Listed below are T cell receptor beta chains from one sample, sequenced in a study of cytomegalovirus exposure and HLA in healthy donors. TCRdb keeps only in-frame clones here, not all; method: immunoSEQ multiplex PCR. Seen here are about 160,000 clones, 60% to 80% observed once, and the top ten hold around 9.8%. The sample taken for sequencing was PBMCs. These receptors were taken from a man younger than 35 in good health and CMV-seropositive. The CDR3 runs from the conserved cysteine through the conserved F or W. Fields, in order: clone size, D gene, V gene, J gene, CDR3 protein, CDR3 DNA. The D gene is left open where the match is weak. A row's size may be missing; if present it is once, few, many or a size class.

size: -
D: TRBD1
V: TRBV19
J: TRBJ1-6
CDR3: CASSHRRQGASNSPLHF
DNA: TGTGCCAGTAGCCATAGAAGACAGGGGGCATCGAATTCACCCCTCCACTTT

size: -
D: TRBD1
V: TRBV25-1
J: TRBJ1-1
CDR3: CASSESHRGISEAFF
DNA: TGTGCCAGCAGTGAATCCCACAGGGGTATCTCTGAAGCTTTCTTT

size: once
D: -
V: TRBV29-1
J: TRBJ2-3
CDR3: CSVGARTSTDTQYF
DNA: TGCAGCGTCGGAGCTAGAACTAGCACAGATACGCAGTATTTT

size: -
D: TRBD2
V: TRBV19
J: TRBJ2-5
CDR3: CASSVITASGGPPQETQYF
DNA: TGTGCCAGTAGTGTAATTACAGCTAGCGGGGGGCCACCACAAGAGACCCAGTACTTC

size: few
D: -
V: TRBV18
J: TRBJ1-3
CDR3: CASSPDNSGNTIYF
DNA: TGTGCCAGCTCACCCGACAACTCTGGAAACACCATATATTTT

size: -
D: -
V: TRBV21-1
J: TRBJ2-2
CDR3: CASSNEGQGNTGELFF
DNA: TGTGCCAGCAGCAATGAGGGACAGGGGAACACCGGGGAGCTGTTTTTT

size: -
D: -
V: TRBV19
J: TRBJ2-7
CDR3: CASSWGVAYEQYF
DNA: TGTGCCAGTAGTTGGGGCGTCGCCTACGAGCAGTACTTC

size: -
D: TRBD2
V: TRBV7-8
J: TRBJ2-5
CDR3: CASSQGGLAGSQETQYF
DNA: TGTGCCAGCAGCCAAGGGGGACTAGCGGGGAGCCAAGAGACCCAGTACTTC

size: -
D: -
V: TRBV11-3
J: TRBJ1-1
CDR3: CASSLGPTNTEAFF
DNA: TGTGCCAGCAGCTTAGGTCCTACGAACACTGAAGCTTTCTTT

size: -
D: TRBD1
V: TRBV5-4
J: TRBJ2-7
CDR3: CASSRTGGSSYEQYF
DNA: TGTGCCAGCAGTCGGACAGGGGGGAGCTCCTACGAGCAGTACTTC

size: few
D: -
V: TRBV5-1
J: TRBJ1-4
CDR3: CASSLDGQRNEKLFF
DNA: TGCGCCAGCAGCTTGGACGGACAGAGGAATGAAAAACTGTTTTTT

size: -
D: -
V: TRBV6-1
J: TRBJ2-1
CDR3: CASSENPSSYNEQFF
DNA: TGTGCCAGCAGTGAAAACCCGAGCTCCTACAATGAGCAGTTCTTC

size: few
D: TRBD1
V: TRBV6-5
J: TRBJ1-1
CDR3: CASSYGQGLGEAFF
DNA: TGTGCCAGCAGTTACGGACAGGGGCTGGGTGAAGCTTTCTTT

size: -
D: -
V: TRBV7-6
J: TRBJ2-1
CDR3: CASRSLSDEQFF
DNA: TGTGCCAGCAGAAGCTTATCCGATGAGCAGTTCTTC

size: -
D: -
V: TRBV7-2
J: TRBJ1-3
CDR3: CASSLMGGSGNTIYF
DNA: TGTGCCAGCAGCTTGATGGGGGGCTCTGGAAACACCATATATTTT

size: -
D: TRBD1
V: TRBV5-6
J: TRBJ1-1
CDR3: CASSGDRVVTEAFF
DNA: TGTGCCAGCAGCGGGGACAGGGTAGTCACTGAAGCTTTCTTT

size: -
D: TRBD1
V: TRBV5-1
J: TRBJ2-7
CDR3: CASSLAGTGGNEQYF
DNA: TGCGCCAGCAGCTTGGCCGGAACAGGGGGCAACGAGCAGTACTTC

size: -
D: -
V: TRBV29-1
J: TRBJ1-5
CDR3: CSVLLGGGNQPQHF
DNA: TGCAGCGTCCTTTTGGGGGGAGGCAATCAGCCCCAGCATTTT

size: -
D: -
V: TRBV25-1
J: TRBJ2-7
CDR3: CASSVDRYEQYF
DNA: TGTGCCAGCAGTGTGGACAGATACGAGCAGTACTTC

size: -
D: -
V: TRBV5-6
J: TRBJ1-5
CDR3: CASSLATGGNQPQHF
DNA: TGTGCCAGCAGCTTGGCGACCGGGGGTAATCAGCCCCAGCATTTT

size: -
D: -
V: TRBV30
J: TRBJ1-2
CDR3: CAWYDSPNYGYTF
DNA: TGTGCCTGGTACGACAGCCCAAACTATGGCTACACCTTC

size: -
D: TRBD2
V: TRBV10-2
J: TRBJ2-7
CDR3: CASSESYSGSPYEQYF
DNA: TGCGCCAGCAGTGAGTCTTATAGCGGGAGCCCCTACGAGCAGTACTTC

size: few
D: -
V: TRBV5-4
J: TRBJ2-5
CDR3: CASSLEQGPQYF
DNA: TGTGCCAGCAGCTTGGAACAGGGTCCTCAGTACTTC

size: -
D: TRBD2
V: TRBV6-5
J: TRBJ2-2
CDR3: CASSWASGGAGELFF
DNA: TGTGCCAGCAGTTGGGCTAGCGGGGGGGCTGGGGAGCTGTTTTTT

size: -
D: TRBD2
V: TRBV14
J: TRBJ2-7
CDR3: CASSQDVGASGSLSSYEQYF
DNA: TGTGCCAGCAGCCAAGATGTCGGGGCTAGCGGGAGCCTAAGCTCCTACGAGCAGTACTTC

size: few
D: TRBD2
V: TRBV15
J: TRBJ2-2
CDR3: CATSSLGEGSGSRELFF
DNA: TGTGCCACCAGCAGTTTGGGGGAGGGTAGCGGGTCCAGGGAGCTGTTTTTT

size: -
D: TRBD1
V: TRBV5-4
J: TRBJ2-7
CDR3: CASSLGQGSYEQYF
DNA: TGTGCCAGCAGCTTGGGACAGGGGAGCTACGAGCAGTACTTC

size: -
D: TRBD1
V: TRBV6-6
J: TRBJ1-5
CDR3: CASSSQGAQPQHF
DNA: TGTGCCAGCAGTAGTCAGGGGGCTCAGCCCCAGCATTTT

size: -
D: -
V: TRBV4-1
J: TRBJ2-7
CDR3: CASSIREGVMGSYEQYF
DNA: TGCGCCAGCAGCATTAGAGAGGGGGTCATGGGATCCTACGAGCAGTACTTC

size: -
D: -
V: TRBV9
J: TRBJ2-7
CDR3: CASSVGGPMEVYEQYF
DNA: TGTGCCAGCAGCGTAGGAGGCCCGATGGAAGTGTACGAGCAGTACTTC

size: -
D: TRBD1
V: TRBV23-1
J: TRBJ2-3
CDR3: CASTQDRGLQGTQYF
DNA: TGCGCCAGCACTCAGGACAGGGGCTTGCAGGGTACGCAGTATTTT

size: -
D: -
V: TRBV15
J: TRBJ1-2
CDR3: CATSRDLRQGDGYTF
DNA: TGTGCCACCAGCAGAGATCTTAGGCAGGGTGATGGCTACACCTTC

size: -
D: TRBD1
V: TRBV4-1
J: TRBJ2-2
CDR3: CASSQRDRNTGELFF
DNA: TGCGCCAGCAGCCAACGGGACAGAAACACCGGGGAGCTGTTTTTT

size: few
D: -
V: TRBV10-3
J: TRBJ2-5
CDR3: CAISVSATGYQETQYF
DNA: TGTGCCATCAGTGTATCCGCGACAGGATATCAAGAGACCCAGTACTTC

size: once
D: -
V: TRBV9
J: TRBJ1-2
CDR3: CASSVGQFSNYGYTF
DNA: TGTGCCAGCAGCGTCGGACAGTTTAGTAACTATGGCTACACCTTC

size: -
D: -
V: TRBV10-2
J: TRBJ2-7
CDR3: CASRKGQYEQYF
DNA: TGCGCCAGCAGAAAAGGACAGTACGAGCAGTACTTC

size: -
D: TRBD1
V: TRBV6-5
J: TRBJ2-7
CDR3: CASGGGQGIYEQYF
DNA: TGTGCCAGCGGGGGGGGACAGGGTATCTACGAGCAGTACTTC

size: -
D: -
V: TRBV18
J: TRBJ2-7
CDR3: CASSPPGDRYEQYF
DNA: TGTGCCAGCTCACCACCGGGAGACCGCTACGAGCAGTACTTC

size: -
D: -
V: TRBV6-1
J: TRBJ2-1
CDR3: CASATGTGPYNEQFF
DNA: TGTGCCAGCGCAACCGGGACTGGTCCCTACAATGAGCAGTTCTTC

size: -
D: TRBD1
V: TRBV5-4
J: TRBJ1-5
CDR3: CASSLGGGQGGNQPQHF
DNA: TGTGCCAGCAGCTTGGGCGGGGGACAGGGAGGCAATCAGCCCCAGCATTTT

size: once
D: TRBD1
V: TRBV29-1
J: TRBJ2-2
CDR3: CSGGQGRTGELFF
DNA: TGCAGCGGGGGACAGGGACGCACCGGGGAGCTGTTTTTT

size: -
D: -
V: TRBV4-1
J: TRBJ2-2
CDR3: CASSQEVRDTGELFF
DNA: TGCGCCAGCAGCCAAGAGGTACGGGACACCGGGGAGCTGTTTTTT

size: -
D: TRBD1
V: TRBV19
J: TRBJ1-2
CDR3: CASSDVRDRGSGYTF
DNA: TGTGCCAGTAGCGATGTTCGGGACAGGGGTTCCGGCTACACCTTC